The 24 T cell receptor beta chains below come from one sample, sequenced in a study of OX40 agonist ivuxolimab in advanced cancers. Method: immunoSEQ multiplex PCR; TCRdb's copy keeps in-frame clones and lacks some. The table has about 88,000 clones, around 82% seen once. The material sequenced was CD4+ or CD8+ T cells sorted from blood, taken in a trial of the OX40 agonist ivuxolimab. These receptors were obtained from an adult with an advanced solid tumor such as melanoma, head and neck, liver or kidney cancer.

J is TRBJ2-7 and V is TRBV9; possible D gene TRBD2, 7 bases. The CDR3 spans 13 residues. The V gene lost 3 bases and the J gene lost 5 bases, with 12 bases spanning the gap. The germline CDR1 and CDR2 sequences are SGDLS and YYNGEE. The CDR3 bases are TGTGCCAGCAGCGAGGGGGGGTTCAACGAGCAGTACTTC. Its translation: CASSEGGFNEQYF. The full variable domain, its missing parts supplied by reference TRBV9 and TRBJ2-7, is DSGVTQTPKHLITATGQRVTLRCSPRSGDLSVYWYQQSLDQGLQFLIQYYNGEERAKGNILERFSAQQFPDLHSELNLSSLELGDSALYFCASSEGGFNEQYFGPGTRLTVT.

CDR3 coding DNA: TGCGCCAGCGGACTTACTACGTCTAGCGGGGTAGGGGAGCTGTTTTTT. Translation: CASGLTTSSGVGELFF. The chain recombines TRBV5-1 with TRBJ2-2, with 9 bases aligning to TRBD2. This CDR3 is 16 amino acids long. Germline lookup yields CDR1 SGHRS and CDR2 YFSETQ. The ends lost 7 bases at V and 8 bases at J; junction bases unmatched: 15.

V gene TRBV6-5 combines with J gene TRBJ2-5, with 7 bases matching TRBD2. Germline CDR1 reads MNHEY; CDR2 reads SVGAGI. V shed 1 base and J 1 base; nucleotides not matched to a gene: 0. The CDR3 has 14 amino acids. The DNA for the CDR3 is TGTGCCAGCAGTTACTTAGCGGGCCAAGAGACCCAGTACTTC. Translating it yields CASSYLAGQETQYF.

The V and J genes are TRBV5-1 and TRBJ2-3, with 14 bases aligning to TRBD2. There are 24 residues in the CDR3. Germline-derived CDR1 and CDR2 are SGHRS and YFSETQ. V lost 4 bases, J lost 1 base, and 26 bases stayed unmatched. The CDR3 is CASSPQPGGVSGLAGAKGTDTQYF. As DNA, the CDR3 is TGCGCCAGCAGCCCCCAGCCAGGGGGCGTATCGGGACTAGCGGGAGCCAAAGGCACAGATACGCAGTATTTT.

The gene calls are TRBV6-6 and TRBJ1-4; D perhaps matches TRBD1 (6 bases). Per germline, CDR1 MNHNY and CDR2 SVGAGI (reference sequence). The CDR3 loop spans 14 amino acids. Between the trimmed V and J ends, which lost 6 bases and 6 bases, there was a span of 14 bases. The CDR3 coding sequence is TGTGCCAGCAGGCAACGGGGGGCTTATGAAAAACTGTTTTTT. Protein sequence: CASRQRGAYEKLFF.

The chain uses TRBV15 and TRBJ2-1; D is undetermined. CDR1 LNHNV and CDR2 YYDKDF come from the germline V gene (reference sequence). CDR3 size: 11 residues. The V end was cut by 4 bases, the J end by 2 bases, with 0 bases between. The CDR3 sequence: CATSTYNEQFF. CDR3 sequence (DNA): TGTGCCACCAGCACCTACAATGAGCAGTTCTTC. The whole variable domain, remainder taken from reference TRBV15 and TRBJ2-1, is DAMVIQNPRYQVTQFGKPVTLSCSQTLNHNVMYWYQQKSSQAPKLLFHYYDKDFNNEADTPDNFQSRRPNTSFCFLDIRSPGLGDTAMYLCATSTYNEQFFGPGTRLTVL.

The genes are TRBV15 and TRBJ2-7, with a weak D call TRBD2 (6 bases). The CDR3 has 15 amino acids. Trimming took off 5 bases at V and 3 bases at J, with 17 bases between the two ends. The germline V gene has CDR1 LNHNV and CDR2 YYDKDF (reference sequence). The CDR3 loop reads CATSGGGGFNYEQYF. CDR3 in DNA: TGTGCCACCAGCGGGGGAGGCGGGTTTAACTACGAGCAGTACTTC.

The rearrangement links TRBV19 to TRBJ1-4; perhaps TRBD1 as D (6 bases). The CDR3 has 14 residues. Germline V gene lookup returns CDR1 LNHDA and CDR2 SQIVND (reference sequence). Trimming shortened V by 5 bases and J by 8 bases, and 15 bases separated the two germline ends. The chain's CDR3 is CASSPTGTKEKLFF. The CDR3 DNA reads TGTGCCAGTAGTCCCACAGGGACCAAGGAAAAACTGTTTTTT.

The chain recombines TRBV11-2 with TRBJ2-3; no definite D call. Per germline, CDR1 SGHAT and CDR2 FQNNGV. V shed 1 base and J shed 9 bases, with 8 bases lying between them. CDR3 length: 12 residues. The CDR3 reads CASSLAAQTQYF. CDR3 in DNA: TGTGCCAGCAGCTTAGCCGCACAGACGCAGTATTTT.

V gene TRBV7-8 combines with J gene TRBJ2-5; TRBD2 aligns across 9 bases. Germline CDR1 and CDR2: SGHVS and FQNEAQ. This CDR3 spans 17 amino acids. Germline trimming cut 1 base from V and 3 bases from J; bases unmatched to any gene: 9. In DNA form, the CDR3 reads TGTGCCAGCAGCTTAGTTGGGCTAGCGGGATTAAAAGAGACCCAGTACTTC. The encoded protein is CASSLVGLAGLKETQYF.

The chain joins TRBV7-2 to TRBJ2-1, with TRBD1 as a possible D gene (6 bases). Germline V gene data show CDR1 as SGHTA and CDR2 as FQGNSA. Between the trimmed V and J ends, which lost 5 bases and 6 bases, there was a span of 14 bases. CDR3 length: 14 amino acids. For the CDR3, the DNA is TGTGCCAGCAGCACGGGACACCCTGGCAATGAGCAGTTCTTC. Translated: CASSTGHPGNEQFF. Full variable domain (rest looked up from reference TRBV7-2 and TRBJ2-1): GAGVSQSPSNKVTEKGKDVELRCDPISGHTALYWYRQSLGQGLEFLIYFQGNSAPDKSGLPSDRFSAERTGGSVSTLTIQRTQQEDSAVYLCASSTGHPGNEQFFGPGTRLTVL.

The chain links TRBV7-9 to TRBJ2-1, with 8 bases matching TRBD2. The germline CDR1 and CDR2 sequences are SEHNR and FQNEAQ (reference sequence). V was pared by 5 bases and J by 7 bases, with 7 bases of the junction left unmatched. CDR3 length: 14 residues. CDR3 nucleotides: TGTGCCAGCAGCCACCGGACTAGCACTAATGAGCAGTTCTTC. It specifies CASSHRTSTNEQFF.

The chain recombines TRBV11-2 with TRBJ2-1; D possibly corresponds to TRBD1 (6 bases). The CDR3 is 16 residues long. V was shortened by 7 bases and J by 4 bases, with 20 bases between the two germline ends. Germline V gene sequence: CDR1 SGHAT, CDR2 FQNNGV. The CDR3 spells CASKPPTGYLYNEQFF. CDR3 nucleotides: TGTGCCAGCAAACCTCCTACAGGGTACCTTTACAATGAGCAGTTCTTC.

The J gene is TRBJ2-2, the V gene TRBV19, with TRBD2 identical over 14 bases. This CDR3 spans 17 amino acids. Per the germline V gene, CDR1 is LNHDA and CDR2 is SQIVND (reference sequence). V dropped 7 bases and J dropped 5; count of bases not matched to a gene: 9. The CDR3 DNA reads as TGTGCCAGTAACCTAGGACTAGCGGGAGGTCGAACCGGGGAGCTGTTTTTT. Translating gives CASNLGLAGGRTGELFF.

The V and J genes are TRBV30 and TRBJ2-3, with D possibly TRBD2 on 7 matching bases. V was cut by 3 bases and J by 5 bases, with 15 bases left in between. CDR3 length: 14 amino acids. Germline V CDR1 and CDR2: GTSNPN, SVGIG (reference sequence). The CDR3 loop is CAWSPGGGLDTQYF. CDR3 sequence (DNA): TGTGCCTGGAGCCCGGGGGGCGGGTTAGATACGCAGTATTTT.

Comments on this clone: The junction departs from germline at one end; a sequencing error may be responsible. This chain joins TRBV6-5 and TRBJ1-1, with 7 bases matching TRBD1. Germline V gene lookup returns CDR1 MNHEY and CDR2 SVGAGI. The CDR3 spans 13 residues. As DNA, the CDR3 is TGTGCCAACAGTTTAGACGGACAGGCCTCTACAATCTTT. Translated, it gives CANSLDGQASTIF.

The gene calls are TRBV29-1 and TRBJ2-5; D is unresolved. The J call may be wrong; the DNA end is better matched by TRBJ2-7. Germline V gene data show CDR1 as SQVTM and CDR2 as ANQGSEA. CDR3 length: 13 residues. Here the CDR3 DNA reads TGCAGCGTTGAAGGTGCAGGTTTCGGCGAGCAGTACTTC. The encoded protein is CSVEGAGFGEQYF.

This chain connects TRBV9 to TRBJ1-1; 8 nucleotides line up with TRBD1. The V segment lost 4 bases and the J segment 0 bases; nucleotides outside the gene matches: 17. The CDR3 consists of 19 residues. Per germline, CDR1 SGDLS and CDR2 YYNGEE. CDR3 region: CASSKDPQGAVSVNTEAFF. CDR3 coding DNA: TGTGCCAGCAGCAAAGATCCCCAGGGGGCGGTATCGGTGAACACTGAAGCTTTCTTT.

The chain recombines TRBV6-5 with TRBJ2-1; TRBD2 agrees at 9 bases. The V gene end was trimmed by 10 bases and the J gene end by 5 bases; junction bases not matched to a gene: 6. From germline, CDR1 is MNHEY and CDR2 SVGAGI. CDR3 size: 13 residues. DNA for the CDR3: TGTGCCACCAGACTAGCGGCGAACAATGAGCAGTTCTTC. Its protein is CATRLAANNEQFF.

Written as DNA, the CDR3 is TGTGCCAGCAGCGTAGGACTAGCGCTTTCCTACAATGAGCAGTTCTTC. Protein: CASSVGLALSYNEQFF. The chain uses TRBV9 and TRBJ2-1, with TRBD2 identical over 8 bases. This CDR3 is 16 amino acids long. Trimming took 0 bases from V and 1 from J; bases not matched to a gene: 3. Germline-derived CDR1 and CDR2 are SGDLS and YYNGEE.

The CDR3 nucleotides are TGTGCCAGCAGTTTCGCACTATTCTACAATGAGCAGTTCTTC. Encoded protein: CASSFALFYNEQFF. This sequence joins TRBV28 and TRBJ2-1; D not resolved. This CDR3 spans 14 amino acids. Trimming stripped 3 bases from V and 3 bases from J, with 9 bases between. Germline V gene sequence: CDR1 MDHEN, CDR2 SYDVKM.

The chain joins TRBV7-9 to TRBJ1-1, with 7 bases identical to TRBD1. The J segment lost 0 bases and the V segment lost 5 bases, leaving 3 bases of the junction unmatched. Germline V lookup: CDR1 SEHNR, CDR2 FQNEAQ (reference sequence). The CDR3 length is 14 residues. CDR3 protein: CASSLQGMNTEAFF. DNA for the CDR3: TGTGCCAGCAGCCTACAGGGGATGAACACTGAAGCTTTCTTT.

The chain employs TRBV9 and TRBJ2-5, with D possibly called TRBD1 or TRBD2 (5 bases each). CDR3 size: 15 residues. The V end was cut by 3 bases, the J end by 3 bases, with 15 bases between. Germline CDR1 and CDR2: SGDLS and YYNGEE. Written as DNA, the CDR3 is TGTGCCAGCAGCGGCGTGAGGGGTCGTGAAGAGACCCAGTACTTC. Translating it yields CASSGVRGREETQYF.

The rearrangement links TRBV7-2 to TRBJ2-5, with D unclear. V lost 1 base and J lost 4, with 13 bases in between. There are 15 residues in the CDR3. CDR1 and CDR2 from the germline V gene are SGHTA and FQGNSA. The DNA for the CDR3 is TGTGCCAGCAGCTTAGAGGGTGGGTTTACAGAGACCCAGTACTTC. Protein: CASSLEGGFTETQYF.